This T cell receptor (beta chain) emerged from a study of human T cells and chemical hapten exposure. Study-wide context: Among samples, TCR yields varied mainly because of small differences in pooled library volume.

In germline, CDR1 is SEHNR, CDR2 FQNEAQ (reference sequence). V was trimmed by 1 base and J by 7 bases, leaving 16 bases between them. This CDR3 region has 16 residues. The time point: patch test 3, about 24 weeks after DPC sensitization. Treatment defined: therapeutic diphenylcyclopropenone sensitization with weekly scalp DPC. Blood draws came before every patch-test application. In the library, unique molecular identifiers were attached to individual cDNA molecules. In the study's own analysis: Per-sample TCR counts ranged from roughly 20,000 to 700,000, median about 90,000. TCRdb called the RACE reads again in MiXCR, with one record for every CDR3 protein. TCRdb's processing, not the study's, gives the V and J calls here. Of around 110,000 distinct CDR3 sequences listed, 10% to 12% are singletons.

This receptor was taken from a woman in her forties or fifties with alopecia areata. Some clones in this sample may be carry-over from other donors' samples. The chain recombines TRBV7-9 with TRBJ1-4, with TRBD1 as a possible D gene (5 bases). Source: whole blood, taken in connection with sensitization to the hapten diphenylcyclopropenone (DPC). This CDR3 is CASSLEGGACGEKLFF. CDR3 in DNA: TGTGCCAGCAGCTTAGAAGGCGGGGCATGCGGTGAAAAACTGTTTTTT.